These 4 T cell receptor beta chains were sequenced from one sample in a study of T-cell memory formation after mild COVID-19. TCRdb recomputed calls from the 5' RACE reads with MiXCR, one row per CDR3 protein. This sample yields approximately 400,000 distinct CDR3 sequences, of which roughly 18% are seen a single time; 20% to 25% belongs to the top ten. The sequencing input was PBMCs or a T cell subset sorted from them (not recorded which). The receptors shown here come from a young man who had mild COVID-19 (a few samples of this study predate the infection). Cell type and time point are not known.

The chain uses TRBV3-1 and TRBJ2-6; D is unresolved. Germline V CDR1 and CDR2: LGHDT, YNNKEL (reference sequence). V gave up 5 bases and J gave up 0 bases, with 11 bases separating them. The CDR3 loop spans 16 amino acids. The CDR3 nucleotides are TGTGCCAGCAGCAAAGTATTCGGCTCTGGGGCCAACGTCCTGACTTTC. This gives the protein CASSKVFGSGANVLTF.

This clonotype was detected ten times or more. The gene calls are TRBV27 and TRBJ2-3; 8 bases align to TRBD1. V gave up 2 bases and J gave up 3 bases; unmatched junction bases: 1. Germline V lookup: CDR1 MNHEY, CDR2 SMNVEV (reference sequence). CDR3 length equals 14 residues. The CDR3 loop is CASSLRDRTDTQYF. In nucleotides, the CDR3 is TGTGCCAGCAGTTTAAGGGACAGGACAGATACGCAGTATTTT.

This clonotype came up a few times. The CDR3 nucleotides read TGCGCCAGCAGCTTGGCCGCGGGCAGTCTTCACTACGAGCAGTACTTC. It codes for CASSLAAGSLHYEQYF. The rearrangement links TRBV5-1 to TRBJ2-7; D might be TRBD2 (5 bases). V was clipped by 0 bases and J by 3 bases, with 16 bases between them. The CDR3 is made up of 16 amino acids. The germline CDR1 and CDR2 sequences are SGHRS and YFSETQ.

This clonotype was detected only a few times. Here the CDR3 DNA reads TGTGCCAGCAGCGCGGGGGTTTTGGGGTTCTTC. Protein sequence: CASSAGVLGFF. V and J are TRBV7-2 and TRBJ2-1; 7 nucleotides align to TRBD2. This CDR3 has 11 amino acids. Per the germline V gene, CDR1 is SGHTA and CDR2 is FQGNSA. J was trimmed by 15 bases and V by 5 bases; bases with no gene match: 7. The full variable domain, its missing parts supplied by reference TRBV7-2 and TRBJ2-1, is GAGVSQSPSNKVTEKGKDVELRCDPISGHTALYWYRQSLGQGLEFLIYFQGNSAPDKSGLPSDRFSAERTGGSVSTLTIQRTQQEDSAVYLCASSAGVLGFFGPGTRLTVL.